This T cell receptor beta chain comes out of a study of T cell responses to AZD1222 COVID-19 vaccine. Whole-study context: Doses given second, at about 4 or about 12 weeks, were pooled.

Some clones are missing from TCRdb's copy, which holds only in-frame ones; the method was immunoSEQ multiplex PCR. The sample contains 150,000 to 200,000 clones, around 89% of which appear only once. The germline CDR1 and CDR2 sequences are SGHVS and FNYEAQ. Trimming took 3 bases from V and 5 from J, leaving 20 bases between them. The CDR3 contains 18 residues. This rearrangement joins TRBV7-6 to TRBJ1-6, with no clear D. The TCR comes from an adult in good health. The sample here was peripheral blood, taken on day 0 of AZD1222 vaccination. CDR3 DNA: TGTGCCAGCAGCTTGAATCCGGACTCCCAATCGGATAATTCACCCCTCCACTTT. The encoded protein is CASSLNPDSQSDNSPLHF.